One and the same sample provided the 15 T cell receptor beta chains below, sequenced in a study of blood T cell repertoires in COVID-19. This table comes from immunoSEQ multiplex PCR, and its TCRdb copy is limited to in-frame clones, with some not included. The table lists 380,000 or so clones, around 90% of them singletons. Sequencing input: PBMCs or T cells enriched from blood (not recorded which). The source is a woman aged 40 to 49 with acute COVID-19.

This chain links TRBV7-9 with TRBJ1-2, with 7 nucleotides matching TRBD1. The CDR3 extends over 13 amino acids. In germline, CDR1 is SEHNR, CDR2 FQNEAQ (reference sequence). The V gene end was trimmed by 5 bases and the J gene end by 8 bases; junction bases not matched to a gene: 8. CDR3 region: CASSPGTVRGYTF. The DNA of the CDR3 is TGTGCCAGCAGCCCTGGGACAGTGCGGGGCTACACCTTC.

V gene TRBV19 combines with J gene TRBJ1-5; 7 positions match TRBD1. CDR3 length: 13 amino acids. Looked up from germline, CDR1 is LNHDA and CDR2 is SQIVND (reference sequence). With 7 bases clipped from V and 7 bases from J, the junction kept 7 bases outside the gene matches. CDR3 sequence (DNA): TGTGCCAGTACCCTTGACAGGGACCAGCCCCAGCATTTT. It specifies CASTLDRDQPQHF.

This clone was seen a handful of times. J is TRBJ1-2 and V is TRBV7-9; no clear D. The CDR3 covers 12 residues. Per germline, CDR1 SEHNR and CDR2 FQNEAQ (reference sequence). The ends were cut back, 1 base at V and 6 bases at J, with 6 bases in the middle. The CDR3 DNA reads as TGTGCCAGCAGCTTAGTGGAGGATGGCTACACCTTC. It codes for CASSLVEDGYTF.

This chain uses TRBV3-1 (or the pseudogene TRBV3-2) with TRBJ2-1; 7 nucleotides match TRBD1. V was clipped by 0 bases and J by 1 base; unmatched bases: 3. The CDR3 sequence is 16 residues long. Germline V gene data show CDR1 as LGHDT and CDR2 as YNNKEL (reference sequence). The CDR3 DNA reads TGTGCCAGCAGCCAAGAATGGGACAGTTCCTACAATGAGCAGTTCTTC. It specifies CASSQEWDSSYNEQFF.

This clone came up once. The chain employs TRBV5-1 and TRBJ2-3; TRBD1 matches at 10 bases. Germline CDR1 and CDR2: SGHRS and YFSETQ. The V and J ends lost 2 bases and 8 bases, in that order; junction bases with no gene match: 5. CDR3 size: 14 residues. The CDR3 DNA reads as TGCGCCAGCAGCTTTGGGACAGGGGCCGGTACGCAGTATTTT. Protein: CASSFGTGAGTQYF.

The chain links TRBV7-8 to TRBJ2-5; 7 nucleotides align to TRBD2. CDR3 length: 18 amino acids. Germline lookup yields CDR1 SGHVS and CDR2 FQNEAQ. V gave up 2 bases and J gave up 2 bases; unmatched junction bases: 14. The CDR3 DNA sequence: TGTGCCAGCAGCTTACAATATAGGGCTAGCGGAAAACAAGAGACCCAGTACTTC. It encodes CASSLQYRASGKQETQYF.

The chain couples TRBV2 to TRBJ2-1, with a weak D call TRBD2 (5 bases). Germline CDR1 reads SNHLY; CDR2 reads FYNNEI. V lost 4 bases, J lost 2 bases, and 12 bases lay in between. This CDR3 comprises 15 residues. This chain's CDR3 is CASSAASRTYNEQFF. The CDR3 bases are TGTGCCAGCAGTGCGGCTAGCCGGACCTACAATGAGCAGTTCTTC.

CDR3 DNA: TGTGCCAGCAGTCCCGTATTGGGGCCGGATGAGCAGTTCTTC. This sequence encodes CASSPVLGPDEQFF. The chain combines TRBV25-1 with TRBJ2-1; a possible D gene is TRBD1 (5 bases). Germline CDR1 and CDR2: MGHDK and SYGVNS. V was cut by 5 bases and J by 8 bases, with 16 bases left in between. CDR3 length: 14 amino acids.

For the CDR3, the DNA is TGTGCCAGCAGCCCCCATTACAGGGAGAACACTGAAGCTTTCTTT. This sequence encodes CASSPHYRENTEAFF. The chain links TRBV11-2 to TRBJ1-1, with D perhaps matching TRBD1 (6 bases). The CDR3 covers 15 residues. Germline CDR1 and CDR2: SGHAT and FQNNGV. V dropped 5 bases and J dropped 1 base, with 14 bases sitting between them.

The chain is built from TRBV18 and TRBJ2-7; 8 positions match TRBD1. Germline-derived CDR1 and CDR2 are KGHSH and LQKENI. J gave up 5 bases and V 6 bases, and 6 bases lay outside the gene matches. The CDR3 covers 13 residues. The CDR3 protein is CASSRTGPDEQYF. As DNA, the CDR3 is TGTGCCAGCTCGAGGACAGGGCCCGACGAGCAGTACTTC. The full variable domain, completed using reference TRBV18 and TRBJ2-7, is NAGVMQNPRHLVRRRGQEARLRCSPMKGHSHVYWYRQLPEEGLKFMVYLQKENIIDESGMPKERFSAEFPKEGPSILRIQQVVRGDSAAYFCASSRTGPDEQYFGPGTRLTVT.

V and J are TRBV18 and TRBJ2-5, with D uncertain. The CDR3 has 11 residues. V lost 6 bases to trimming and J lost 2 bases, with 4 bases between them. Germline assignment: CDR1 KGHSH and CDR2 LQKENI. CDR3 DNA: TGTGCCAGCTCTCAACAAGAGACCCAGTACTTC. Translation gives CASSQQETQYF.

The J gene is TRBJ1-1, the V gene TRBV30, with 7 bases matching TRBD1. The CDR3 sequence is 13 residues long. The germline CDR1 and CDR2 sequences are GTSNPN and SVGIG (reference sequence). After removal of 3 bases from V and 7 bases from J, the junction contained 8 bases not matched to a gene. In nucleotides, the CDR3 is TGTGCCTGGAGCGCCAGGGGGTACGGTGAAGCTTTCTTT. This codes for CAWSARGYGEAFF. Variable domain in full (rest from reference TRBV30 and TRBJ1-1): SQTIHQWPATLVQPVGSPLSLECTVEGTSNPNLYWYRQAAGRGLQLLFYSVGIGQISSEVPQNLSASRPQDRQFILSSKKLLLSDSGFYLCAWSARGYGEAFFGQGTRLTVV.

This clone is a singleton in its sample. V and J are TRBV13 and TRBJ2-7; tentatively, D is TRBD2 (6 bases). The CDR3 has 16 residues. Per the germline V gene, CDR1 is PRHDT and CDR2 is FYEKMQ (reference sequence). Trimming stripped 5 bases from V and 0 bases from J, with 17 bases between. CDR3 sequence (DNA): TGTGCCAGCAGCCCCCTCGGGACTGACAGCTCCTACGAGCAGTACTTC. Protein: CASSPLGTDSSYEQYF.

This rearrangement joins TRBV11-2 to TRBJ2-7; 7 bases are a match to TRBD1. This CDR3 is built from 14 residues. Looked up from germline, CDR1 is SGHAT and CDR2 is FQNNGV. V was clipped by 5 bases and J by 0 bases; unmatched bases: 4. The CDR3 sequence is CASSTRDSSYEQYF. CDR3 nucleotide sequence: TGTGCCAGCAGCACCCGGGACAGCTCCTACGAGCAGTACTTC.

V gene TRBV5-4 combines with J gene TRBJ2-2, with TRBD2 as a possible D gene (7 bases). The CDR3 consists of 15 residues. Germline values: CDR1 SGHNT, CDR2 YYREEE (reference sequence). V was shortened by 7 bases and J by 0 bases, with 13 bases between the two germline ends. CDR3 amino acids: CASYGGPANTGELFF. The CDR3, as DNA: TGTGCCAGCTACGGGGGGCCCGCGAACACCGGGGAGCTGTTTTTT.